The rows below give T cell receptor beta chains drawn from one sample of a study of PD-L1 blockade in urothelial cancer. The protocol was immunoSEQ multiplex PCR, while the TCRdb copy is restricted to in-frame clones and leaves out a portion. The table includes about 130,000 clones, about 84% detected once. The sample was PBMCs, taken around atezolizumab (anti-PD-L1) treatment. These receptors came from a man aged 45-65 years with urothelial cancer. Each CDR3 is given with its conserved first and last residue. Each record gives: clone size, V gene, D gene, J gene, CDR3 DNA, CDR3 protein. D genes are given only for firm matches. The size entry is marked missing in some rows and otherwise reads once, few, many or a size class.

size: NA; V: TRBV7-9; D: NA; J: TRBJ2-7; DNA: TGTGCCAGCAGCGGCCTCGGGACTCTCTCCTACGAGCAGTACTTC; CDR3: CASSGLGTLSYEQYF
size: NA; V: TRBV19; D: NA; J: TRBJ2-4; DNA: TGTGCCAGTAGTCCCGGCTTTTCGTTCGGGGTCAAAAACATTCAGTACTTC; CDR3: CASSPGFSFGVKNIQYF
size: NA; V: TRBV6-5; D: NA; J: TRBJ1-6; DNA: TGTGCCAGCAGTTACTCGGGGCTGGGAGGAGGACCCCTCCACTTT; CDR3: CASSYSGLGGGPLHF
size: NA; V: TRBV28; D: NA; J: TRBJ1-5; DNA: TGTGCCAGCAGGGTGGACACGAGGCCCCAGCATTTT; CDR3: CASRVDTRPQHF
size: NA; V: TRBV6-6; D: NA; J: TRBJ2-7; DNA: TGTGCCAGCAGTTACTCGGACTCGGCCGCCGAGCAGTACTTC; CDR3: CASSYSDSAAEQYF
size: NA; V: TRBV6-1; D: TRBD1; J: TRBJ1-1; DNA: TGTGCCAGCAGTGTACGTCCCGGGACAGGGGTTGGGATGAACACTGAAGCTTTCTTT; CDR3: CASSVRPGTGVGMNTEAFF
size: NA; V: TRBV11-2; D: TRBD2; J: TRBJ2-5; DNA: TGTGCCAGCAGCTCTCGGACTAGCGCATTTGGGGAGACCCAGTACTTC; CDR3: CASSSRTSAFGETQYF
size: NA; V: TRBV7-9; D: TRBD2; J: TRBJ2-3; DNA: TGTGCCAGCAGCCATGGACTAGCGGGAGAGGATACGCAGTATTTT; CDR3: CASSHGLAGEDTQYF
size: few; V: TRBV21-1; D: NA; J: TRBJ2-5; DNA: TGTGCCAGCAGCAAAGCTTTCGGGGTGCAAGAGACCCAGTACTTC; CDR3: CASSKAFGVQETQYF
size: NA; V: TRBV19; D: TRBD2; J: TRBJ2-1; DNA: TGTGCCAGTAGGCTAGGGACTAGCGGGACAAAAGGTGAGCAGTTCTTC; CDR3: CASRLGTSGTKGEQFF
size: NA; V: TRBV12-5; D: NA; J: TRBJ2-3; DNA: TGTGCTAGTGGTGCGGCGTCCGCAGATACGCAGTATTTT; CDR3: CASGAASADTQYF
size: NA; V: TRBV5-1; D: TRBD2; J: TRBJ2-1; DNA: TGCGCCAGCAGCCCACTAGCGGGAGGGCGTAATGAGCAGTTCTTC; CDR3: CASSPLAGGRNEQFF
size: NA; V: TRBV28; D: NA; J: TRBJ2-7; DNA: TGTGCCAGCACCCTACCCGGGACACCCTACGAGCAGTACTTC; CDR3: CASTLPGTPYEQYF
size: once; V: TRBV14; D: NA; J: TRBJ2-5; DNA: TGTGCCAGCAGCCAAGTAGAACCGCAGTACTTC; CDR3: CASSQVEPQYF
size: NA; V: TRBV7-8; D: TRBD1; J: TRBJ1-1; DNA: TGTGCCAGCAGCTTAGATCGCAGGGGGACTGAAGCTTTCTTT; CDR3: CASSLDRRGTEAFF
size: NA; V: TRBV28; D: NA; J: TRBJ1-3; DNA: TGTGCCGGTCAACAAACCGGAAACACCATATATTTT; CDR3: CAGQQTGNTIYF
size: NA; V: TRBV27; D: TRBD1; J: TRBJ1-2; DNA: TGTGCCAGCAGTTTATGGCAGGGGGCTGGCTACACCTTC; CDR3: CASSLWQGAGYTF
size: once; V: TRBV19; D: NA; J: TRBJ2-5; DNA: TGTGCCAGTAGTGGAGATCCCGGGTGGCAGACCCAGTACTTC; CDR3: CASSGDPGWQTQYF
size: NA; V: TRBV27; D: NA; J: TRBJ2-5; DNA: TGTGCCGAGTCCCGGTGCGAGACCCAGTACTTC; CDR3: CAESRCETQYF
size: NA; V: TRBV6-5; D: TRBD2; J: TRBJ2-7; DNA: TGTGCCAGCAGTTACGAAGCGGGAGGGTCCGAGCAGTACTTC; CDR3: CASSYEAGGSEQYF
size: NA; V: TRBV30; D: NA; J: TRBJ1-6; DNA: TGTGCCTGGAGTGGCGGGATCGCTTCACCCCTCCACTTT; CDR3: CAWSGGIASPLHF
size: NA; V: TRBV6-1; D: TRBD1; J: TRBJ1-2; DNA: TGTGCCAGTGGGACAGACTATGGCTACACCTTC; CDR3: CASGTDYGYTF
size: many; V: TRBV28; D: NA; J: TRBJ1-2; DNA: TGTGCCAGCAGTCCTGTTAGAAGTTCCCAAGCCCATGGCTACACCTTC; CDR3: CASSPVRSSQAHGYTF